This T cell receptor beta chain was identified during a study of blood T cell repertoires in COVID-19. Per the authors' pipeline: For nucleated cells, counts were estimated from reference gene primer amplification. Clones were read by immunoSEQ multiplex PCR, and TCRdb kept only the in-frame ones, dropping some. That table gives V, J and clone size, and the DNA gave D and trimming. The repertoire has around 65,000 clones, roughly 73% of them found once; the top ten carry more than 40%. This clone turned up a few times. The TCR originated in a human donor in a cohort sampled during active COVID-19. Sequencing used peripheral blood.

In DNA, the CDR3 is TGTGCCAGCAGCTTGGTACAGGGGGCGGGCTATGGCTACACCTTC. This gives the protein CASSLVQGAGYGYTF. The V and J genes are TRBV5-6 and TRBJ1-2, with 9 bases matching TRBD1. This CDR3 region has 15 residues. The germline V gene has CDR1 SGHDT and CDR2 YYEEEE. V trimming: 0 bases; J trimming: 4 bases; junction bases outside the gene matches: 4. Combining the CDR3 with reference TRBV5-6 and TRBJ1-2 gives the whole variable domain DAGVTQSPTHLIKTRGQQVTLRCSPKSGHDTVSWYQQALGQGPQFIFQYYEEEERQRGNFPDRFSGHQFPNYSSELNVNALLLGDSALYLCASSLVQGAGYGYTFGSGTRLTVV.